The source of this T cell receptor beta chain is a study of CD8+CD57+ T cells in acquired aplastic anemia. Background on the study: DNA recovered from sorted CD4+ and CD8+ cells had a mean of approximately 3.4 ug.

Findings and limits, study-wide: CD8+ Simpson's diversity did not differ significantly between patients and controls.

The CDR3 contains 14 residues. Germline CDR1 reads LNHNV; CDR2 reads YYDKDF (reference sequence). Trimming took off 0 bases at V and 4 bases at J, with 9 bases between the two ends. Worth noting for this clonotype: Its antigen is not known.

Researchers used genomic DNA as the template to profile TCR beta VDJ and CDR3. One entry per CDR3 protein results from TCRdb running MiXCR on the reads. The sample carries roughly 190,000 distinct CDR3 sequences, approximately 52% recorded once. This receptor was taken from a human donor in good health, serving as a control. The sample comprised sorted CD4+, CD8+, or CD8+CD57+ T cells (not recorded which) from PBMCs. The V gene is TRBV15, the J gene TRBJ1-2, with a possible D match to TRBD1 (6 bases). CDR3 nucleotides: TGTGCCACCAGCAGAGATGTGGGGGCCTATGGCTACACCTTC. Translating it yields CATSRDVGAYGYTF.